What follows are 20 T cell receptor beta chains derived from one specimen sequenced in a study of blood T cell repertoires in COVID-19. The repertoire was sequenced with immunoSEQ multiplex PCR; TCRdb's copy has only in-frame clones and lacks some. The table records about 49,000 clones, 65% to 90% of them present only once. Material for sequencing was peripheral blood. These receptors originate from an elderly woman with COVID-19, enrolled during active disease.

The chain joins TRBV28 to TRBJ1-5; 10 positions agree with TRBD1. The germline V gene encodes CDR1 MDHEN and CDR2 SYDVKM. CDR3 length: 17 residues. V was clipped by 3 bases and J by 2 bases; unmatched bases: 7. The CDR3, as DNA: TGTGCCAGCAGTTTGTCCGGGACAGGGGCCGGCAATCAGCCCCAGCATTTT. Residues: CASSLSGTGAGNQPQHF.

The chain joins TRBV7-9 to TRBJ2-7; 9 bases are shared with TRBD1. With 4 bases clipped from V and 8 bases from J, the junction kept 9 bases outside the gene matches. Per the germline V gene, CDR1 is SEHNR and CDR2 is FQNEAQ (reference sequence). The CDR3 length is 14 residues. In nucleotides, the CDR3 is TGTGCCAGCAGCTGGGGACAGGGTATTATACAGCAGTACTTC. Its translation: CASSWGQGIIQQYF. Complete variable domain (other parts from reference TRBV7-9 and TRBJ2-7): DTGVSQNPRHKITKRGQNVTFRCDPISEHNRLYWYRQTLGQGPEFLTYFQNEAQLEKSRLLSDRFSAERPKGSFSTLEIQRTEQGDSAMYLCASSWGQGIIQQYFGPGTRLTVT.

This clone was observed many times. The V gene is TRBV12-5, the J gene TRBJ1-6; D is undetermined. Germline V gene data show CDR1 as LGHNT and CDR2 as FRNRAP. The CDR3 spans 13 residues. The V gene lost 5 bases and the J gene lost 10 bases, with 12 bases spanning the gap. This CDR3 is CASGPAGASPLHF. The CDR3 nucleotides are TGTGCTAGTGGTCCCGCGGGTGCCTCACCCCTCCACTTT.

The J gene is TRBJ2-7, the V gene TRBV14; 14 positions match TRBD2. Losses at the gene ends were 2 bases for V and 0 bases for J; bases not matched to a gene: 6. CDR1 and CDR2 from the germline V gene are SGHDN and FVKESK. CDR3 length: 18 amino acids. The CDR3 DNA reads as TGTGCCAGCAGCCAATCGGGACTAGCGGGAGCCAGCTCCTACGAGCAGTACTTC. It translates to CASSQSGLAGASSYEQYF.

This clone was recorded only once. This chain connects TRBV19 to TRBJ2-3; 8 bases align to TRBD1. V dropped 3 bases and J dropped 5; count of bases not matched to a gene: 4. The CDR3 covers 14 residues. Per the germline V gene, CDR1 is LNHDA and CDR2 is SQIVND (reference sequence). CDR3 DNA sequence: TGTGCCAGTAGTATGGGACAGGCACGAGATACGCAGTATTTT. Translating it yields CASSMGQARDTQYF.

This chain connects TRBV3-1 (or the pseudogene TRBV3-2) to TRBJ2-1; TRBD2 matches 7 bases. The V gene end was trimmed by 4 bases and the J gene end by 10 bases; junction bases not matched to a gene: 4. The germline V gene encodes CDR1 LGHDT and CDR2 YNNKEL (reference sequence). This CDR3 region has 12 residues. This chain's CDR3 is CASSRTRQEQFF. CDR3 sequence (DNA): TGTGCCAGCAGCCGGACTAGGCAGGAGCAGTTCTTC.

The V call is TRBV7-9, the J call TRBJ2-5; TRBD1 is a possible D gene (5 bases). This CDR3 has 15 amino acids. Looked up from germline, CDR1 is SEHNR and CDR2 is FQNEAQ (reference sequence). The ends were cut back, 6 bases at V and 5 bases at J, with 19 bases in the middle. The CDR3 coding sequence is TGTGCCAGCAGGGAGTTATCCCGGCAGGGCGAGACCCAGTACTTC. It translates to CASRELSRQGETQYF.

The rearrangement links TRBV14 to TRBJ2-2; unclear D gene. Trimming left V 1 base short and J 5 bases short, with 5 bases between. The CDR3 is made up of 13 amino acids. Germline V gene sequence: CDR1 SGHDN, CDR2 FVKESK. The CDR3 loop reads CASSQVVTGELFF. The DNA of the CDR3 is TGTGCCAGCAGCCAAGTCGTTACCGGGGAGCTGTTTTTT.

J is TRBJ2-1 and V is TRBV5-1; possible D gene TRBD1, 5 bases. Trimming removed 0 bases from V and 4 bases from J, with 17 bases in between. Germline CDR1 SGHRS, CDR2 YFSETQ. This CDR3 has 17 amino acids. CDR3 sequence (DNA): TGCGCCAGCAGCTTGGAAGGGGTGGTTAGTTTTTACAATGAGCAGTTCTTC. This encodes CASSLEGVVSFYNEQFF.

This clone appeared a few times. This sequence joins TRBV19 and TRBJ2-7; perhaps TRBD1 as D (6 bases). CDR1 and CDR2 from the germline V gene are LNHDA and SQIVND (reference sequence). Trimming stripped 1 base from V and 5 bases from J, with 9 bases between. The CDR3 loop spans 13 amino acids. This CDR3 reads CASSIVGQNEQYF. The CDR3 bases are TGTGCCAGTAGTATAGTTGGACAGAACGAGCAGTACTTC. The variable domain in full, with the rest retrieved from reference TRBV19 and TRBJ2-7, is DGGITQSPKYLFRKEGQNVTLSCEQNLNHDAMYWYRQDPGQGLRLIYYSQIVNDFQKGDIAEGYSVSREKKESFPLTVTSAQKNPTAFYLCASSIVGQNEQYFGPGTRLTVT.

The V call is TRBV5-8, the J call TRBJ1-5; possibly TRBD1 for D (6 bases). Germline CDR1 and CDR2: SGHTS and YDEGEE. Between the trimmed V and J ends, which lost 5 bases and 3 bases, there was a span of 18 bases. The CDR3 covers 16 residues. CDR3 nucleotides: TGTGCCAGCAGTCATTTGTACGGGACACCCAATCAGCCCCAGCATTTT. This codes for CASSHLYGTPNQPQHF.

CDR3 sequence: CASSLGLAGGVETQYF. CDR3 bases: TGTGCCAGCAGCTTGGGACTAGCGGGAGGAGTAGAGACCCAGTACTTC. This chain uses TRBV5-5 with TRBJ2-5; TRBD2 matches 13 bases. Trimming took 0 bases from V and 4 from J; bases not matched to a gene: 3. The CDR3 extends over 16 amino acids. The germline V gene encodes CDR1 SGHKS and CDR2 YYEKEE (reference sequence).

This clone was seen only a few times. V and J are TRBV7-3 and TRBJ2-2, with 8 nucleotides matching TRBD2. The CDR3 extends over 17 amino acids. Germline loops: CDR1 SGHTA, CDR2 FQGTGA. Trimming took 5 bases from V and 0 from J; bases not matched to a gene: 8. This chain's CDR3 is CASSLRTSQANTGELFF. The CDR3 nucleotides read TGTGCCAGCAGCCTCAGGACTAGCCAAGCGAACACCGGGGAGCTGTTTTTT.

The rearrangement uses TRBV4-1 and TRBJ2-7; no clear D. In germline, CDR1 is MGHRA, CDR2 YSYEKL. The CDR3 runs to 14 residues. Trimming shortened V by 1 base and J by 2 bases, and 9 bases separated the two germline ends. In DNA form, the CDR3 reads TGCGCCAGCAGCCAAGCCCTAGGAGCCTACGAGCAGTACTTC. Protein: CASSQALGAYEQYF.

This rearrangement joins TRBV7-3 to TRBJ2-7; 8 bases line up with TRBD2. In germline, CDR1 is SGHTA, CDR2 FQGTGA. J was trimmed by 6 bases and V by 4 bases; bases with no gene match: 5. The CDR3 has 13 residues. As DNA, the CDR3 is TGTGCCAGCAGCTCCCTCGGGGGGGGCGAGCAGTACTTC. Its protein product is CASSSLGGGEQYF.

J is TRBJ1-2 and V is TRBV7-9, with 7 nucleotides matching TRBD1. Germline V CDR1 and CDR2: SEHNR, FQNEAQ (reference sequence). The V and J ends lost 4 bases and 6 bases, in that order; junction bases with no gene match: 11. The length of the CDR3 is 15 residues. The CDR3 loop is CASSSPLEGADGYTF. As DNA, the CDR3 is TGTGCCAGCAGCTCACCTCTCGAGGGGGCTGATGGCTACACCTTC.

The chain employs TRBV24-1 and TRBJ2-7; possibly TRBD2 for D (5 bases). V was shortened by 3 bases and J by 4 bases, with 12 bases between the two germline ends. Germline V gene lookup returns CDR1 KGHDR and CDR2 SFDVKD. The CDR3 runs to 14 residues. The CDR3 DNA follows: TGTGCCACCAGTGATGCGGGTAAAGGGTACGAGCAGTACTTC. Amino acids: CATSDAGKGYEQYF.

The genes are TRBV28 and TRBJ2-7; TRBD1 matches at 7 bases. The CDR3 runs to 14 residues. The junction had 6 bases not matched to a gene; V was cut back by 7 bases and J by 0 bases. Germline V lookup: CDR1 MDHEN, CDR2 SYDVKM. The CDR3 DNA reads TGTGCCAGCAAGGACAGGTCCTTCTCCTACGAGCAGTACTTC. Its protein product is CASKDRSFSYEQYF.

V and J are TRBV25-1 and TRBJ1-6; 8 nucleotides line up with TRBD1. This CDR3 contains 14 residues. Germline-derived CDR1 and CDR2 are MGHDK and SYGVNS. Trimming cost V 8 bases and J 7 bases; bases outside gene matches: 7. The CDR3 loop is CASAPGQVNSPLHF. CDR3 nucleotides: TGTGCCAGCGCCCCGGGACAGGTGAATTCACCCCTCCACTTT. The full variable domain, completed using reference TRBV25-1 and TRBJ1-6, is EADIYQTPRYLVIGTGKKITLECSQTMGHDKMYWYQQDPGMELHLIHYSYGVNSTEKGDLSSESTVSRIRTEHFPLTLESARPSHTSQYLCASAPGQVNSPLHFGNGTRLTVT.

This sequence joins TRBV19 and TRBJ1-1, with TRBD1 as a possible D gene (6 bases). With 3 bases removed from V and 6 bases from J, the gap between germline ends came to 14 bases. The CDR3 is made up of 14 amino acids. The germline V gene encodes CDR1 LNHDA and CDR2 SQIVND (reference sequence). This chain's CDR3 is CASSIQGIRSEAFF. CDR3 sequence (DNA): TGTGCCAGTAGTATTCAGGGGATCAGATCTGAAGCTTTCTTT. The variable domain in full, with the rest retrieved from reference TRBV19 and TRBJ1-1, is DGGITQSPKYLFRKEGQNVTLSCEQNLNHDAMYWYRQDPGQGLRLIYYSQIVNDFQKGDIAEGYSVSREKKESFPLTVTSAQKNPTAFYLCASSIQGIRSEAFFGQGTRLTVV.